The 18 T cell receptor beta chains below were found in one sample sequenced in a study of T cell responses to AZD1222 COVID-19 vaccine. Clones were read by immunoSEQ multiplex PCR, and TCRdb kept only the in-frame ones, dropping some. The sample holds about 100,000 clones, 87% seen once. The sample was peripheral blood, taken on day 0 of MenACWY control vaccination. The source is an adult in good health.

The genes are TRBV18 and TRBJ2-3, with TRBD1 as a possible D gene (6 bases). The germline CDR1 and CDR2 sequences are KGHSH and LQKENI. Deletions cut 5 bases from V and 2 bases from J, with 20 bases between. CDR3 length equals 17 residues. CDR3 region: CASSAEQGMGTTDTQYF. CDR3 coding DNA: TGTGCCAGCTCAGCCGAACAGGGCATGGGCACCACAGATACGCAGTATTTT.

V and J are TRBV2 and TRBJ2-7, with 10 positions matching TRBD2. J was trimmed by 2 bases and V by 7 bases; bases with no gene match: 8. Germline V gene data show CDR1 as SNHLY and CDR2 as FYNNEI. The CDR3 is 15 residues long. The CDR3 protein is CASTVSGGAPYEQYF. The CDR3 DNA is TGTGCCAGCACCGTAAGCGGGGGGGCCCCCTACGAGCAGTACTTC. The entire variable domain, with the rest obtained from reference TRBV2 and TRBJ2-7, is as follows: EPEVTQTPSHQVTQMGQEVILRCVPISNHLYFYWYRQILGQKVEFLVSFYNNEISEKSEIFDDQFSVERPDGSNFTLKIRSTKLEDSAMYFCASTVSGGAPYEQYFGPGTRLTVT.

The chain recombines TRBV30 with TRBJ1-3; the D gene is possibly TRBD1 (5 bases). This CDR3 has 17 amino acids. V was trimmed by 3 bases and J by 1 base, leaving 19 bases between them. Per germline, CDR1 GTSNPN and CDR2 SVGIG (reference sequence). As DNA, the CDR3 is TGTGCCTGGAGCGGCTGGGGCGAGGGCGGATCTGGAAACACCATATATTTT. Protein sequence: CAWSGWGEGGSGNTIYF. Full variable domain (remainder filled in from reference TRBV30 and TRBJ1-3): SQTIHQWPATLVQPVGSPLSLECTVEGTSNPNLYWYRQAAGRGLQLLFYSVGIGQISSEVPQNLSASRPQDRQFILSSKKLLLSDSGFYLCAWSGWGEGGSGNTIYFGEGSWLTVV.

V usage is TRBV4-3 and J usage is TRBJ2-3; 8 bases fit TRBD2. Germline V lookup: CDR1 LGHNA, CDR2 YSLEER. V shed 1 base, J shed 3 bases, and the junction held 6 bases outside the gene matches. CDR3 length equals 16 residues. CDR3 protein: CASSQGASGGTDTQYF. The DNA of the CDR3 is TGCGCCAGCAGCCAAGGGGCCAGCGGGGGTACAGATACGCAGTATTTT.

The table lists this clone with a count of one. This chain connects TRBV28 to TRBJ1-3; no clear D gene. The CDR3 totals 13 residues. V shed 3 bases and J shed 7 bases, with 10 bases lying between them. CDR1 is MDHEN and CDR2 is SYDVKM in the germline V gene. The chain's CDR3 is CASSFVAENTIYF. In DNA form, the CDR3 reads TGTGCCAGCAGTTTCGTGGCGGAGAACACCATATATTTT. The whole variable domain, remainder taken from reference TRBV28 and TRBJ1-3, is DVKVTQSSRYLVKRTGEKVFLECVQDMDHENMFWYRQDPGLGLRLIYFSYDVKMKEKGDIPEGYSVSREKKERFSLILESASTNQTSMYLCASSFVAENTIYFGEGSWLTVV.

The CDR3 DNA sequence: TGTGCCAGCACCCCCCTTACAGGGACCCGGTTGGGCTACACCTTC. It specifies CASTPLTGTRLGYTF. This chain joins TRBV9 and TRBJ1-2; the D gene is possibly TRBD1 (6 bases). The ends were cut back, 6 bases at V and 8 bases at J, with 23 bases in the middle. The CDR3 runs to 15 residues. Germline CDR1 reads SGDLS; CDR2 reads YYNGEE.

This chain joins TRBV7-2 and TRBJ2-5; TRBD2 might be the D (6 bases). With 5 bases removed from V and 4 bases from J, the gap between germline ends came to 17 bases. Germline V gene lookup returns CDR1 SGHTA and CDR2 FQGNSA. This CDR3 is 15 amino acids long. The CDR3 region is CASSPGGGGRETQYF. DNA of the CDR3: TGTGCCAGCAGCCCAGGTGGGGGAGGTCGAGAGACCCAGTACTTC.

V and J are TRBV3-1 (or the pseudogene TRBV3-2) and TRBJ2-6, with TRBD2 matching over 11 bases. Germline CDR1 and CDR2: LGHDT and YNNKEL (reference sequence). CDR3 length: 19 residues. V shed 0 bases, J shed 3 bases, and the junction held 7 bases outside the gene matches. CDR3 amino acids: CASSQDFSGRAFGANVLTF. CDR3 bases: TGTGCCAGCAGCCAAGATTTTAGCGGGAGGGCCTTTGGGGCCAACGTCCTGACTTTC.

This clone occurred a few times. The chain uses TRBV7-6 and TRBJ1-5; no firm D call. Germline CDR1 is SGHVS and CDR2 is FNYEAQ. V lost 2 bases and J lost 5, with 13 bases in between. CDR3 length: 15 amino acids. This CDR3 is CASSLRGGGDQPQHF. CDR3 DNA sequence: TGTGCCAGCAGCTTACGGGGTGGCGGCGATCAGCCCCAGCATTTT.

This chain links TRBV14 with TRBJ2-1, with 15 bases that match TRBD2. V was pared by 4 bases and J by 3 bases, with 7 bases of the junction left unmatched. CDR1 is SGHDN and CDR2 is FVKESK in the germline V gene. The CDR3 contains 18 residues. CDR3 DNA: TGTGCCAGCAGCCCCCTCCCGGGACTAGCGGGGGGCTACAATGAGCAGTTCTTC. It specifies CASSPLPGLAGGYNEQFF.

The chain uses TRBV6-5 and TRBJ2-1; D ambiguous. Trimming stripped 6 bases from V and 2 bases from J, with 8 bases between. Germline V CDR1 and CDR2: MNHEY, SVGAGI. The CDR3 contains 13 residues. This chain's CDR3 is CASRGSPYNEQFF. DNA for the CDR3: TGTGCCAGCAGGGGCAGTCCCTACAATGAGCAGTTCTTC.

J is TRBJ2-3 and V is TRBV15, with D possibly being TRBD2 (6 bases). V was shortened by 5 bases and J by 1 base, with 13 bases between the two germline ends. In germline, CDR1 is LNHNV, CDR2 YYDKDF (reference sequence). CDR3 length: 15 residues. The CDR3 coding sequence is TGTGCCACCAGCGGGACTCCTGTGGGCACAGATACGCAGTATTTT. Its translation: CATSGTPVGTDTQYF.

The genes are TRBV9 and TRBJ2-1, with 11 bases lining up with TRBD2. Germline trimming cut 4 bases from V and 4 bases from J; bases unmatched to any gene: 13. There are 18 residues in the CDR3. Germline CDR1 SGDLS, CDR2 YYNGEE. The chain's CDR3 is CASSRGLAGGYPYNEQFF. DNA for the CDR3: TGTGCCAGCAGCAGGGGGCTAGCGGGAGGCTACCCTTACAATGAGCAGTTCTTC.

The DNA for the CDR3 is TGCGCCAGCAGCTCCCCCTACGAGCAGTACTTC. Amino acid sequence: CASSSPYEQYF. The rearrangement links TRBV5-1 to TRBJ2-7; unclear D gene. CDR1 is SGHRS and CDR2 is YFSETQ in the germline V gene. The CDR3 contains 11 residues. V shed 3 bases and J shed 2 bases, with 3 bases lying between them.

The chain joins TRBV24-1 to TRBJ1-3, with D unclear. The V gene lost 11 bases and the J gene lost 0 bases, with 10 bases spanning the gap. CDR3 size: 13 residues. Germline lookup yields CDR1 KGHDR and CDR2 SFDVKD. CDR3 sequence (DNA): TGTGCCAACGATGGAACCTCTGGAAACACCATATATTTT. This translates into CANDGTSGNTIYF.

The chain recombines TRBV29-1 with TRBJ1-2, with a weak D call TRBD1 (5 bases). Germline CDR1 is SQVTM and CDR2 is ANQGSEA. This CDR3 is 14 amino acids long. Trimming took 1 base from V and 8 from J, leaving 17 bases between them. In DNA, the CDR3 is TGCAGCGTTGAAGGTGGCGAGGGGATGAGGGGCTACACCTTC. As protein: CSVEGGEGMRGYTF.

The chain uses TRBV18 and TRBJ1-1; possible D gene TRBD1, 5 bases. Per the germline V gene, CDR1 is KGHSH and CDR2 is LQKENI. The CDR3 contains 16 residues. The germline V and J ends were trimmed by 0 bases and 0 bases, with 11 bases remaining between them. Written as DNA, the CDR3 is TGTGCCAGCTCACCACCGGGGGTAGGACTGAACACTGAAGCTTTCTTT. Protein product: CASSPPGVGLNTEAFF.

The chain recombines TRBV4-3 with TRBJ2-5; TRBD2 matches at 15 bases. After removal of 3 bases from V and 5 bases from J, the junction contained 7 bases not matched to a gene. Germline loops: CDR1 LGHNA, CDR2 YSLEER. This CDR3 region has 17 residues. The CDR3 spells CASSHRRTSGRGETQYF. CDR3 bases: TGCGCCAGCAGCCATCGCAGGACTAGCGGGAGGGGGGAGACCCAGTACTTC.